A single sample gave rise to the 10 T cell receptor beta chains below, sequenced in a study of CD8 T cells in ankylosing spondylitis (dated by TCRdb to the late 2010s). The library was produced with 5' RACE. TCRdb records Illumina HiSeq 2500 as the sequencer. TCRdb reran the public reads through fastp at Q25 and MiXCR, keeping productive beta chains. Under each unique CDR3 protein, matching rows form one entry showing the most common genes and DNA. The sample contains some 840,000 distinct CDR3 sequences, about 10% of them found a single time. The top ten clonotypes cover approximately 0.51% of the sample. Summary of the overall study and its limitations: Blood from ankylosing spondylitis patients appeared to be characterized by a TCR beta motif made up of under ten highly homologous amino acid variants.

Antigen specificity for these receptors is unknown. The material sequenced was blood, either unsorted or a sorted T cell fraction (not recorded which). These receptors came from a male donor with ankylosing spondylitis.

The sample holds a few counts of this clonotype. The chain couples TRBV7-2 to TRBJ2-7; either TRBD1 or TRBD2 may fit D (5 bases each). The CDR3 runs to 14 residues. Looked up from germline, CDR1 is SGHTA and CDR2 is FQGNSA. V dropped 0 bases and J dropped 5 bases, with 11 bases sitting between them. The chain's CDR3 is CASSLAYRDHEQYF. CDR3 nucleotides: TGTGCCAGCAGCTTAGCGTACCGGGACCACGAGCAGTACTTC.

This chain links TRBV4-3 with TRBJ2-3; D uncertain. Trimming stripped 3 bases from V and 1 base from J, with 14 bases between. From germline, CDR1 is LGHNA and CDR2 YSLEER. The CDR3 contains 16 residues. CDR3 in amino acids: CASSHLGTLRTDTQYF. Here the CDR3 DNA reads TGCGCCAGCAGCCACCTAGGAACTTTGCGCACAGATACGCAGTATTTT.

This clonotype was seen a few times. V and J are TRBV4-3 and TRBJ2-3; D unclear. This CDR3 contains 14 residues. With 1 base removed from V and 2 bases from J, the gap between germline ends came to 7 bases. CDR1 LGHNA and CDR2 YSLEER come from the germline V gene. The CDR3 sequence is CASSQGVYTDTQYF. The CDR3 coding sequence is TGCGCCAGCAGCCAAGGCGTGTACACAGATACGCAGTATTTT.

This clonotype was counted ten times or more. The V call is TRBV7-6, the J call TRBJ1-4; D perhaps matches TRBD1 (6 bases). V lost 1 base, J lost 5 bases, and 11 bases lay in between. This CDR3 is built from 15 residues. From germline, CDR1 is SGHVS and CDR2 FNYEAQ. CDR3 region: CASSLDGQRNEKLFF. CDR3 DNA sequence: TGTGCCAGCAGCTTAGACGGACAGAGGAATGAAAAACTGTTTTTT.

The V call is TRBV15, the J call TRBJ1-4, with 10 bases fitting TRBD1. Unmatched junction bases numbered 3, after V lost 0 bases and J lost 8 bases. CDR3 length: 15 amino acids. The V gene's germline CDR1 is LNHNV and CDR2 YYDKDF (reference sequence). The CDR3 region is CATSRDGTGDEKLFF. CDR3 DNA sequence: TGTGCCACCAGCAGAGATGGGACAGGGGACGAAAAACTGTTTTTT.

This clonotype turned up a few times. The chain is built from TRBV4-3 and TRBJ1-4; D gene uncertain. This CDR3 contains 16 residues. V lost 1 base and J 4 bases, leaving 13 bases between the germline ends. The germline gives CDR1 LGHNA, CDR2 YSLEER. The CDR3 reads CASSQVWTARNEKLFF. Written as DNA, the CDR3 is TGCGCCAGCAGCCAAGTCTGGACGGCTCGTAATGAAAAACTGTTTTTT.

This chain uses TRBV5-1 with TRBJ2-1, with D possibly matching TRBD2 (5 bases). V lost 0 bases, J lost 8 bases, and 18 bases lay in between. Germline V gene sequence: CDR1 SGHRS, CDR2 YFSETQ. The CDR3 runs 16 residues. CDR3: CASSLAPSLGADEQFF. DNA of the CDR3: TGCGCCAGCAGCTTGGCCCCTTCGCTAGGAGCGGATGAGCAGTTCTTC.

This clonotype turned up a few times. V and J are TRBV6-1 and TRBJ2-6, with 7 bases aligning to TRBD1. Germline CDR1 MNHNS, CDR2 SASEGT. The CDR3 covers 15 residues. Unmatched junction bases numbered 9, after V lost 11 bases and J lost 2 bases. The CDR3 loop reads CAGAGTAPGANVLTF. DNA for the CDR3: TGTGCCGGAGCCGGGACAGCCCCTGGGGCCAACGTCCTGACTTTC.

The chain employs TRBV7-2 and TRBJ1-1; 7 nucleotides line up with TRBD1. The germline V gene encodes CDR1 SGHTA and CDR2 FQGNSA. J lost 7 bases, V lost 1 base, and 3 bases had no gene match. This CDR3 is 13 amino acids long. CDR3: CASSLVTGNEAFF. CDR3 DNA sequence: TGTGCCAGCAGCTTAGTGACAGGGAATGAAGCTTTCTTT.

The V call is TRBV21-1, the J call TRBJ1-5; TRBD1 reflects the table's D call only, with no check against the DNA. TRBV21-1 is tagged as a pseudogene. The CDR3 sequence is 15 residues long. The CDR3 DNA reads TGTGCCAGCAGCAAAAGGGAGAGGGGCAATCAGCCCCAGCATTTT. It specifies CASSKRERGNQPQHF.